This T cell receptor (beta chain) was sequenced during a study of cytomegalovirus exposure and HLA in healthy donors. Comments on this clone: Its antigen is undetermined.

CDR3 length: 16 residues. J lost 1 base, V lost 7 bases, and 9 bases had no gene match. CDR1 and CDR2 from the germline V gene are LNHDA and SQIVND (reference sequence). PCR primers comprised 60 Vbeta and 13 Jbeta primers. The table came from immunoSEQ multiplex PCR; TCRdb's copy has only in-frame clones and leaves some out. The sample records about 70,000 clones, around 74% being singletons. Study results and limitations: Reportedly, diagnosis of cytomegalovirus status by the classifier showed high specificity and sensitivity. Available immune exposure information covered CMV serostatus only. A later examination showed that TCR association rates differed by HLA locus, with DRB1 most and HLA-C fewest.

The TCR was taken from a human donor in good health. The specimen was PBMCs. The chain joins TRBV19 to TRBJ1-2; TRBD1 agrees at 10 bases. In DNA form, the CDR3 reads TGTGCCAGTAAAATTGACAGGGGGCTCCATAACTATGGCTACACCTTC. This translates into CASKIDRGLHNYGYTF.